This TCR beta chain is from a study of T cell responses to AZD1222 COVID-19 vaccine. Overall study: Pooling was applied to second doses at about 4 or about 12 weeks.

The assay was immunoSEQ multiplex PCR, and TCRdb's table has in-frame clones only and misses some. The sample records approximately 110,000 clones, around 85% being singletons. Note on this clone: What it binds is not known.

Germline V gene sequence: CDR1 SGHKS, CDR2 YYEKEE (reference sequence). The CDR3 runs to 14 residues. Between the trimmed V and J ends, which lost 4 bases and 2 bases, there was a span of 10 bases. Study conclusions and caveats: Spike regions recognized by vaccine-associated CD4 TCRs spanned the protein, led by 160-218 and 743-854. At baseline, just a handful of AZD1222 recipients tested seropositive.

The chain carries TRBV5-5 and TRBJ1-5; no clear D gene. Sequencing used peripheral blood, obtained on day 0 of AZD1222 vaccination. The receptor was derived from an adult in good health. CDR3 region: CASSAHGGNQPQHF. In DNA, the CDR3 is TGTGCCAGCAGCGCACACGGAGGCAATCAGCCCCAGCATTTT.